This passage covers 12 T cell receptor beta chains from one sample sequenced in a study of T-cell memory formation after mild COVID-19. TCRdb ran MiXCR on the 5' RACE reads and lists one entry per CDR3 protein. Among about 58,000 distinct CDR3 sequences listed, around a quarter were seen once. Sequencing used PBMCs or a T cell subset sorted from them (not recorded which). All receptors derive from a man in his late teens or twenties who had mild COVID-19 (a few samples of this study predate the infection). Cell type and time point are not known.

The table lists this clonotype with a count of one. The V gene is TRBV19, the J gene TRBJ2-7, with D unresolved. CDR1 is LNHDA and CDR2 is SQIVND in the germline V gene (reference sequence). The CDR3 consists of 15 residues. The CDR3 is CASRIQEVGNYKQYV. The CDR3 DNA reads TGTGCCAGTAGAATCCAAGAGGTAGGAAACTACAAGCAGTACGTC.

V is TRBV6-5 and J is TRBJ2-3, with D possibly being TRBD2 (6 bases). With 6 bases removed from V and 5 bases from J, the gap between germline ends came to 9 bases. Germline V gene lookup returns CDR1 MNHEY and CDR2 SVGAGI. This CDR3 has 12 amino acids. CDR3 residues: CASRGGRDTQYF. The CDR3 DNA follows: TGTGCCAGCAGAGGAGGGCGAGATACGCAGTATTTT.

The gene calls are TRBV5-1 and TRBJ2-3; D call uncertain. This CDR3 contains 15 residues. Trimming removed 4 bases at V and 2 bases at J, with 14 bases between. The V gene's germline CDR1 is SGHRS and CDR2 YFSETQ. The chain's CDR3 is CASSPGQVITDTQYF. In DNA, the CDR3 is TGCGCCAGCAGCCCGGGCCAGGTGATCACAGATACGCAGTATTTT.

The chain is built from TRBV7-2 and TRBJ2-3; TRBD1 might be the D (7 bases). CDR1 is SGHTA and CDR2 is FQGNSA in the germline V gene. Trimming took off 4 bases at V and 3 bases at J, with 17 bases between the two ends. The CDR3 runs 16 residues. The CDR3: CASSSPRGARTDTQYF. The CDR3 DNA reads as TGTGCCAGCAGCTCGCCCAGGGGGGCTCGGACAGATACGCAGTATTTT.

The V and J genes are TRBV6-5 and TRBJ1-1; a weak D match, TRBD1 (5 bases). Trimming removed 4 bases from V and 0 bases from J, with 9 bases in between. Germline assignment: CDR1 MNHEY and CDR2 SVGAGI. The CDR3 is 14 amino acids. CDR3 bases: TGTGCCAGCAGTTCGACAGTGATGAACACTGAAGCTTTCTTT. This translates into CASSSTVMNTEAFF.

Many counts were recorded for this clonotype. The CDR3, as DNA: TGTGCCAGCAGCACCGTCCAGGGACAGGGAGTCGATACGCAGTATTTT. Protein product: CASSTVQGQGVDTQYF. V usage is TRBV14 and J usage is TRBJ2-3; 9 bases fit TRBD1. This CDR3 has 16 residues. Germline CDR1 and CDR2: SGHDN and FVKESK. V gave up 5 bases and J gave up 6 bases; unmatched junction bases: 12.

Many counts were recorded for this clonotype. The gene calls are TRBV12-3 or TRBV12-4 and TRBJ1-3; the match to TRBD1 covers 8 bases. The CDR3 contains 17 residues. Trimming at V came to 5 bases and at J to 2 bases, leaving 11 bases not matched to a gene. Here the CDR3 reads CASSTGQGPYAGNTIYF. The CDR3, as DNA: TGTGCCAGCAGTACCGGACAGGGCCCGTACGCTGGAAACACCATATATTTT.

This clonotype was counted many times. The chain recombines TRBV2 with TRBJ2-1; D is undetermined. Between the trimmed V and J ends, which lost 5 bases and 12 bases, there was a span of 14 bases. Germline V gene data show CDR1 as SNHLY and CDR2 as FYNNEI. This CDR3 is 12 amino acids long. DNA for the CDR3: TGTGCCAGCAGTTCGTCGGACGTAGGGCAGTTCTTC. Translation gives CASSSSDVGQFF.

This chain links TRBV19 with TRBJ2-6, with 10 bases identical to TRBD1. The germline CDR1 and CDR2 sequences are LNHDA and SQIVND (reference sequence). V lost 5 bases to trimming and J lost 0 bases; unmatched junction nucleotides: 7. The CDR3 runs to 18 residues. The CDR3 coding sequence is TGTGCCAGTAGTGCCCCGGGACAGGGGTTCTCTGGGGCCAACGTCCTGACTTTC. It codes for CASSAPGQGFSGANVLTF. The variable domain in full, completed from reference TRBV19 and TRBJ2-6, reads DGGITQSPKYLFRKEGQNVTLSCEQNLNHDAMYWYRQDPGQGLRLIYYSQIVNDFQKGDIAEGYSVSREKKESFPLTVTSAQKNPTAFYLCASSAPGQGFSGANVLTFGAGSRLTVL.

There are a few counts of this clonotype. The chain joins TRBV4-3 to TRBJ2-2; 11 positions match TRBD2. With 2 bases clipped from V and 4 bases from J, the junction kept 12 bases outside the gene matches. The CDR3 covers 19 residues. Looked up from germline, CDR1 is LGHNA and CDR2 is YSLEER. CDR3 DNA: TGCGCCAGCAGCCAATTCTTAGTTCTAGCGGGGGGACTCACCGGGGAGCTGTTTTTT. Residues: CASSQFLVLAGGLTGELFF.

This sequence joins TRBV28 and TRBJ2-5; the D is unclear. CDR3 length: 15 residues. With 2 bases removed from V and 2 bases from J, the gap between germline ends came to 12 bases. CDR1 is MDHEN and CDR2 is SYDVKM in the germline V gene. CDR3 amino acids: CASSLTKSYQETQYF. CDR3 DNA: TGTGCCAGCAGTTTAACTAAGTCCTATCAAGAGACCCAGTACTTC.

The chain employs TRBV20-1 and TRBJ2-5; tentatively, D is TRBD2 (6 bases). The germline V gene encodes CDR1 DFQATT and CDR2 SNEGSKA (reference sequence). Trimming removed 5 bases at V and 1 base at J, with 17 bases between. The CDR3 covers 15 residues. CDR3 coding DNA: TGCAGTGCTCGCCGGGGGAGGTTCGGCCAAGAGACCCAGTACTTC. Amino acid sequence: CSARRGRFGQETQYF.